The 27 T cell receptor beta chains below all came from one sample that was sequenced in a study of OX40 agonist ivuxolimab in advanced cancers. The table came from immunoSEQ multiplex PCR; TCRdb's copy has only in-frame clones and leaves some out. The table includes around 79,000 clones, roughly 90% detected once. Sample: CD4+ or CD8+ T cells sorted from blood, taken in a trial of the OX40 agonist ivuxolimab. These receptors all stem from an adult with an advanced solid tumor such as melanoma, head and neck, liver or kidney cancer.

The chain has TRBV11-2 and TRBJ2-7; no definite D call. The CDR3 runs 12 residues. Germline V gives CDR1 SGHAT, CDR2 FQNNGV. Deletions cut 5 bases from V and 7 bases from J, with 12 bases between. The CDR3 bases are TGTGCCAGCAGCCTGACCCCTACGGAGCAGTACTTC. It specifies CASSLTPTEQYF.

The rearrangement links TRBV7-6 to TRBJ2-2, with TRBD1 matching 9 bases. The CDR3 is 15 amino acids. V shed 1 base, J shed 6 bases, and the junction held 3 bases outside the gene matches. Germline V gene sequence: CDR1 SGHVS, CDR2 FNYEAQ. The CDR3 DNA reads TGTGCCAGCAGCTTAGAGCGACAGGGGGCCGGGGAGCTGTTTTTT. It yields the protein CASSLERQGAGELFF.

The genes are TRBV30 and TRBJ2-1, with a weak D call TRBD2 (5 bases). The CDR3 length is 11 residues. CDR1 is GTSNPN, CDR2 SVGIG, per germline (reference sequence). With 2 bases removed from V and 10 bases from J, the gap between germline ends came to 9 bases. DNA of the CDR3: TGTGCCTGGAGTATAGGACTGGAGCAGTTCTTC. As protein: CAWSIGLEQFF.

CDR3 coding DNA: TGTGCCGCAAGTGTAGGGGGCGGCGAGCAGTACTTC. Translating it yields CAASVGGGEQYF. V gene TRBV15 combines with J gene TRBJ2-7; 7 positions match TRBD1. J was trimmed by 6 bases and V by 11 bases; bases with no gene match: 10. CDR3 size: 12 residues. Per germline, CDR1 LNHNV and CDR2 YYDKDF (reference sequence).

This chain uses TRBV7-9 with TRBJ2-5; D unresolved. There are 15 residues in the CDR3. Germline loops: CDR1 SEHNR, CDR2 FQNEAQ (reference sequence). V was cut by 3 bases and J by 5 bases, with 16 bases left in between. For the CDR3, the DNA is TGTGCCAGCAGCTTTATAGTAGGTTTGGGGGAGACCCAGTACTTC. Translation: CASSFIVGLGETQYF.

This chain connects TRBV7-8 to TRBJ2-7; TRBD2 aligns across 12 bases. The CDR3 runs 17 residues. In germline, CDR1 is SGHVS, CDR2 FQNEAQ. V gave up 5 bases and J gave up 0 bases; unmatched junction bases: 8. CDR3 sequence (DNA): TGTGCCAGCAGCATCGGACTAGCGGGGACCCTCTCCTACGAGCAGTACTTC. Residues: CASSIGLAGTLSYEQYF. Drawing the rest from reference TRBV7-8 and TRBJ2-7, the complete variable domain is GAGVSQSPRYKVAKRGQDVALRCDPISGHVSLFWYQQALGQGPEFLTYFQNEAQLDKSGLPSDRFFAERPEGSVSTLKIQRTQQEDSAVYLCASSIGLAGTLSYEQYFGPGTRLTVT.

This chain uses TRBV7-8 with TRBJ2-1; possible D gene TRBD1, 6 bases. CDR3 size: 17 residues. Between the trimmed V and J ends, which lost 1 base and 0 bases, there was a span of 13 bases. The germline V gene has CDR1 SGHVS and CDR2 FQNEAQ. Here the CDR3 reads CASSLDQGTHSYNEQFF. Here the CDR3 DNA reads TGTGCCAGCAGCTTAGACCAGGGGACGCACTCCTACAATGAGCAGTTCTTC.

CDR3 sequence (DNA): TGTGCCAGCAGCTTTCTCCTAGCGGGGGGCCCAGAGACCCAGTACTTC. Its translation: CASSFLLAGGPETQYF. The chain employs TRBV7-2 and TRBJ2-5, with TRBD2 identical over 11 bases. CDR3 size: 16 residues. CDR1 is SGHTA and CDR2 is FQGNSA in the germline V gene. The trim removed 3 bases at V and 4 bases at J, leaving 7 bases unmatched.

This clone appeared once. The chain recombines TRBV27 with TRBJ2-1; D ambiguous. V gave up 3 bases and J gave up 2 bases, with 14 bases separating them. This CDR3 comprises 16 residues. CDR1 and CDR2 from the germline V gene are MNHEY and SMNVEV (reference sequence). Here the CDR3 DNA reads TGTGCCAGCAGTTTTAAAGGCCCTCCTACCTACAATGAGCAGTTCTTC. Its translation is CASSFKGPPTYNEQFF.

Here the CDR3 reads CASSATQMVGGIKSYEQYF. The CDR3 DNA reads TGTGCCAGCAGCGCTACACAGATGGTGGGGGGGATCAAGTCCTACGAGCAGTACTTC. J is TRBJ2-7 and V is TRBV27, with 7 bases fitting TRBD2. This CDR3 contains 19 residues. V dropped 6 bases and J dropped 1; count of bases not matched to a gene: 21. The germline V gene encodes CDR1 MNHEY and CDR2 SMNVEV (reference sequence).

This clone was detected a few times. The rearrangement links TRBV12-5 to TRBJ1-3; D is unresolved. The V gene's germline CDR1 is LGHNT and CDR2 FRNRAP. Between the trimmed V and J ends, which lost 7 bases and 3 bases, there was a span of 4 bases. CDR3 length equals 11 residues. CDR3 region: CASAFGNTIYF. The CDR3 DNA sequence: TGTGCTAGTGCGTTTGGAAACACCATATATTTT.

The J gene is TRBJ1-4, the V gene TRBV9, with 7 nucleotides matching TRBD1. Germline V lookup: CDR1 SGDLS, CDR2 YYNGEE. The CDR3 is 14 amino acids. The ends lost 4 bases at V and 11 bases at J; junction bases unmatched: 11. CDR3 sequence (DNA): TGTGCCAGCAGCTCGGGACAGCCAATGGCCAAACTGTTTTTT. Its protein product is CASSSGQPMAKLFF. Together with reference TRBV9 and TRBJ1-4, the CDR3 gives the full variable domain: DSGVTQTPKHLITATGQRVTLRCSPRSGDLSVYWYQQSLDQGLQFLIQYYNGEERAKGNILERFSAQQFPDLHSELNLSSLELGDSALYFCASSSGQPMAKLFFGSGTQLSVL.

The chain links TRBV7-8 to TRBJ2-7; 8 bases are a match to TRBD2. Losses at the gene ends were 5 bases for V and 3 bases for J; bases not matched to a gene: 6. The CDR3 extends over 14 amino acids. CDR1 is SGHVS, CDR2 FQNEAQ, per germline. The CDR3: CASSPGGARYEQYF. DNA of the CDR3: TGTGCCAGCAGCCCCGGGGGGGCACGCTACGAGCAGTACTTC.

CDR3 DNA sequence: TGTGCCTGCCTGGGAGCGGGGGGCACAGATACGCAGTATTTT. This codes for CACLGAGGTDTQYF. The rearrangement links TRBV7-9 to TRBJ2-3, with 8 bases that match TRBD2. V shed 11 bases and J 1 base; nucleotides not matched to a gene: 8. Looked up from germline, CDR1 is SEHNR and CDR2 is FQNEAQ (reference sequence). The CDR3 has 14 amino acids.

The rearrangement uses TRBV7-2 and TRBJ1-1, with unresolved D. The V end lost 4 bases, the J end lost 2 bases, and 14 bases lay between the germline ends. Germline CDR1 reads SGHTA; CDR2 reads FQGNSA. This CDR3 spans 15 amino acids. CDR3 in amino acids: CASSSQPLINTEAFF. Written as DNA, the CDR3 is TGTGCCAGCAGCTCCCAACCGTTAATCAACACTGAAGCTTTCTTT. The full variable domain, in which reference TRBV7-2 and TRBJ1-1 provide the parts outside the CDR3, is GAGVSQSPSNKVTEKGKDVELRCDPISGHTALYWYRQSLGQGLEFLIYFQGNSAPDKSGLPSDRFSAERTGGSVSTLTIQRTQQEDSAVYLCASSSQPLINTEAFFGQGTRLTVV.

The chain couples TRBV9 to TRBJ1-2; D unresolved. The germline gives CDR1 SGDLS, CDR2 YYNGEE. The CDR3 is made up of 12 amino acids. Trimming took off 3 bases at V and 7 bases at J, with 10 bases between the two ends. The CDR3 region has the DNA TGTGCCAGCAGCGAATGGTACGGTGGCTACACCTTC. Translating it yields CASSEWYGGYTF.

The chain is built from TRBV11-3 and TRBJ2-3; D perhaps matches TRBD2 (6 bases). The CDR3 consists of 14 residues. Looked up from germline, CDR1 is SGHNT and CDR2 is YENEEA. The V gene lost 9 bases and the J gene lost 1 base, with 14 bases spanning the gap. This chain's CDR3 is CARGRDSCTDTQYF. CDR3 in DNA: TGTGCCAGAGGGCGGGACTCGTGCACAGATACGCAGTATTTT.

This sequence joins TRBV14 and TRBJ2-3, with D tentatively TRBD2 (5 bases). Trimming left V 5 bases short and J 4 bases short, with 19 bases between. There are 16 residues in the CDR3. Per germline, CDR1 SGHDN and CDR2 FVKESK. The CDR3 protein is CASSLTPGSLSDTQYF. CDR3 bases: TGTGCCAGCAGCTTAACCCCGGGATCCCTCTCAGATACGCAGTATTTT. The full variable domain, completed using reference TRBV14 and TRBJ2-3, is EAGVTQFPSHSVIEKGQTVTLRCDPISGHDNLYWYRRVMGKEIKFLLHFVKESKQDESGMPNNRFLAERTGGTYSTLKVQPAELEDSGVYFCASSLTPGSLSDTQYFGPGTRLTVL.

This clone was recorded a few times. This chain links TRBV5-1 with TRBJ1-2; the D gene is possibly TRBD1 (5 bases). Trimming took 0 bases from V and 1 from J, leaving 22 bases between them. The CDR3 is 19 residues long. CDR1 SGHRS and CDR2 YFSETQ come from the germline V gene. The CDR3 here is CASSLAGSWGIHYNYGYTF. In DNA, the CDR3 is TGCGCCAGCAGCTTGGCCGGATCCTGGGGGATTCACTATAACTATGGCTACACCTTC. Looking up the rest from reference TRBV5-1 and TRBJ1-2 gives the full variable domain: KAGVTQTPRYLIKTRGQQVTLSCSPISGHRSVSWYQQTPGQGLQFLFEYFSETQRNKGNFPGRFSGRQFSNSRSEMNVSTLELGDSALYLCASSLAGSWGIHYNYGYTFGSGTRLTVV.

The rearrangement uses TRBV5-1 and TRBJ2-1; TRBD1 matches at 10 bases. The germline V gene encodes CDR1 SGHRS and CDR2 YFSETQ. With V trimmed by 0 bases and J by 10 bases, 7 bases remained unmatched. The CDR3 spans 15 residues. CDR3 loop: CASSLVRTGGGEQFF. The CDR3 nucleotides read TGCGCCAGCAGCTTGGTTCGGACAGGGGGAGGGGAGCAGTTCTTC.

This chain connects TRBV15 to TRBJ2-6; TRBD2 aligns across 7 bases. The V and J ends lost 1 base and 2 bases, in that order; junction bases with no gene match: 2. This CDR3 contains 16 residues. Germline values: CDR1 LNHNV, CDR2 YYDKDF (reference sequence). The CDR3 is CATSRAGGTGANVLTF. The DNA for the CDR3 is TGTGCCACCAGCAGAGCGGGGGGAACTGGGGCCAACGTCCTGACTTTC.

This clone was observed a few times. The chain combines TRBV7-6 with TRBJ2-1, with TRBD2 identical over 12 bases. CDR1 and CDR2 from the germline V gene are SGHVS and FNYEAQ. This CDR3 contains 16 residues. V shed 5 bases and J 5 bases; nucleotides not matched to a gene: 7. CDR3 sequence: CASSPWTSGDDNEQFF. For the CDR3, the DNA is TGTGCCAGCAGCCCGTGGACTAGCGGGGACGACAATGAGCAGTTCTTC.

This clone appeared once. This chain's CDR3 is CATSRSRGTGETQYF. CDR3 DNA sequence: TGTGCCACCAGCAGATCCCGGGGCACGGGGGAGACCCAGTACTTC. The chain links TRBV15 to TRBJ2-5, with D possibly called TRBD1 or TRBD2 (5 bases each). Per the germline V gene, CDR1 is LNHNV and CDR2 is YYDKDF (reference sequence). The CDR3 loop spans 15 amino acids. V was shortened by 2 bases and J by 5 bases, with 15 bases between the two germline ends.

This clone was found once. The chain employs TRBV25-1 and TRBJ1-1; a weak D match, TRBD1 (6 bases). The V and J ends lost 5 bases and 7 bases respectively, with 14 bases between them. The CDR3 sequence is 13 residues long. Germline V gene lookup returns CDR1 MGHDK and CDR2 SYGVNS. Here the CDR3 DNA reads TGTGCCAGCAGTCCCGGACAGCAGGATGAAGCTTTCTTT. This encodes CASSPGQQDEAFF.

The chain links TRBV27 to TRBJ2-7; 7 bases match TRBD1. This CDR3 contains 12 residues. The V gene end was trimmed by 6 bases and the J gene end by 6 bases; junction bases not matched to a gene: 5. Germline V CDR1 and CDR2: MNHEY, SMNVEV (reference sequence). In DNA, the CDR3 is TGTGCCAGCAGCGACAGGGCCCGCGAGCAGTACTTC. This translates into CASSDRAREQYF.

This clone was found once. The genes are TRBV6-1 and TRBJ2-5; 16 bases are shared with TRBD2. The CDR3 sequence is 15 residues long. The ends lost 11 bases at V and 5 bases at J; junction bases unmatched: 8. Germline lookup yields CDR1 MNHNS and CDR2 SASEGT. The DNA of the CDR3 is TGTGCCGCGGGACTAGCGGGGGGGCAGGGTGAGACCCAGTACTTC. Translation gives CAAGLAGGQGETQYF.

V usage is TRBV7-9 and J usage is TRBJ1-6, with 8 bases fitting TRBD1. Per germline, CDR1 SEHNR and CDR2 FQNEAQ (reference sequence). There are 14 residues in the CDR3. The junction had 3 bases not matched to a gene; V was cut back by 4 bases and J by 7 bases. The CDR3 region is CASSSTGVNSPLHF. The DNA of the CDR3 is TGTGCCAGCAGCTCGACAGGGGTAAATTCACCCCTCCACTTT.